Listed below are T cell receptor beta chains from one sample, sequenced in a study of blood T cells in healthy people across ages. TCRdb ran MiXCR on the 5' RACE reads and lists one entry per CDR3 protein. The sample carries about a million distinct CDR3 sequences, roughly 51% recorded once. Sequencing was performed on blood. The receptor source for this set is a woman aged 55-69 years in good health. CDR3s include the opening cysteine and the closing phenylalanine or tryptophan. A D gene is named only where the DNA matches it firmly. Clone size, where shown, is once, few, many, or a class for clones that have expanded.

>-|TRBJ2-4|TRBV14|TRBD2
TGTGCCAGCAGCCAAGACGGGAGACTAGCCAAAACCATTCAGTACTTC
CASSQDGRLAKTIQYF
>-|TRBJ2-5|TRBV7-2|TRBD1
TGTGCCAGCAGCTTAGATTGGACAGGGGAGCAAGAGACCCAGTACTTC
CASSLDWTGEQETQYF
>-|TRBJ2-1|TRBV20-1|TRBD2
TGCAGTGCTAGAGATATGTACAGACCGGGACTAGTTTACGAGCAGTTCTTC
CSARDMYRPGLVYEQFF
>-|TRBJ2-7|TRBV12-3/TRBV12-4|-
TGTGCCAGCAGTTTAGCGCTAGGGGCGGGCCCCTACGAGCAGTACTTC
CASSLALGAGPYEQYF
>-|TRBJ2-1|TRBV11-1|-
TGTGCCAGCAGTCTGGGGGCGGGACCGGGGAATGAGCAGTTCTTC
CASSLGAGPGNEQFF
>few|TRBJ2-1|TRBV5-1|-
TGCGCCAGCAGCGCGGACTACCTCAATGAGCAGTTCTTC
CASSADYLNEQFF
>many|TRBJ1-1|TRBV6-5|-
TGTGCCAGCAGTTACCGGACGGGGAACACTGAAGCTTTCTTT
CASSYRTGNTEAFF
>-|TRBJ2-1|TRBV6-1|TRBD2
TGTGCCAGCAGTGCGCAGGGACTAGCGGGAGGAGCTAGGGACAATGAGCAGTTCTTC
CASSAQGLAGGARDNEQFF
>-|TRBJ2-3|TRBV7-3|TRBD2
TGTGCCAGCACCAGGGTAGCGGGAGATACGCAGTATTTT
CASTRVAGDTQYF
>-|TRBJ1-1|TRBV27|-
TGTGCCAGTTTCCCGTTAGGAGAGGGGAACACTGAAGCTTTCTTT
CASFPLGEGNTEAFF
>many|TRBJ2-7|TRBV10-3|-
TGTGCCATCCCCCCTACTATGAAACTCAGCTCCTACGAGCAGTACTTC
CAIPPTMKLSSYEQYF
>-|TRBJ2-7|TRBV6-2/TRBV6-3|-
TGTGCCAGCGGGCAAGGACCGGGGGAGCAGTACTTC
CASGQGPGEQYF
>-|TRBJ2-1|TRBV5-1|-
TGCGCCAGCAGCTCCGAATTTTTGACCTGGTCCTACAATGAGCAGTTCTTC
CASSSEFLTWSYNEQFF
>few|TRBJ1-2|TRBV21-1|-
TGTGCCAGCAGCAAATTTGACAGGGGCTATGGCTACACCTTC
CASSKFDRGYGYTF
>-|TRBJ2-1|TRBV27|TRBD2
TGTGCCACAACTAGCGGGTCTTACAATGAGCAGTTCTTC
CATTSGSYNEQFF
>few|TRBJ2-5|TRBV25-1|TRBD1
TGTGCCAGCAGTGCTTATCGGACAGGCCACCAAGAGACCCAGTACTTC
CASSAYRTGHQETQYF
>-|TRBJ2-7|TRBV6-6|-
TGTGCCAGCAGTACGCCCGGAATCGGGGCCTACGAGCAGTACTTC
CASSTPGIGAYEQYF
>-|TRBJ2-1|TRBV7-2|-
TGTGCCAGCAGCTCCCGCCGGACAGAATACAATGAGCAGTTCTTC
CASSSRRTEYNEQFF
>-|TRBJ1-2|TRBV5-5|-
TGTGCCAGCAGCTTGGCCGGCAGGGGTGTTCTCGACTATGGCTACACCTTC
CASSLAGRGVLDYGYTF
>-|TRBJ2-7|TRBV15|TRBD2
TGTGCCACCAGCGAGGGACTAGCGGGAGGGTCCTACGAGCAGTACTTC
CATSEGLAGGSYEQYF
>-|TRBJ2-2|TRBV7-3|TRBD1
TGTGCCAGCAGCTTGAGGCAGGGGGCTGACGGGGAGCTGTTTTTT
CASSLRQGADGELFF
>few|TRBJ2-7|TRBV28|TRBD2
TGTGCCAGCAGGGATAGCGGGAGGTTGTCCTACGAGCAGTACTTC
CASRDSGRLSYEQYF
>-|TRBJ2-3|TRBV10-3|-
TGTGCCATCAAGGAGCCACGGGATACGCAGTATTTT
CAIKEPRDTQYF
>few|TRBJ2-6|TRBV4-3|-
TGCGCCAGCAGCCAAGACAGGGCAACCTCTGGGGCCAACGTCCTGACTTTC
CASSQDRATSGANVLTF
>-|TRBJ2-4|TRBV15|TRBD2
TGTGCCACCAGCAGACCGGGACTAGCGCTAGCCAAAAACATTCAGTACTTC
CATSRPGLALAKNIQYF
>once|TRBJ2-3|TRBV27|-
TGTGCCAGCGGACAGACCGCGTGGCAGTATTTT
CASGQTAWQYF
>few|TRBJ1-2|TRBV4-1|-
TGCGCCAGCAGCCAAGATCCAGGGGTTAACTATGGCTACACCTTC
CASSQDPGVNYGYTF
>-|TRBJ2-1|TRBV6-1|-
TGTGCCAGCAGTGGGATTACGCGCAATGAGCAGTTCTTC
CASSGITRNEQFF
>-|TRBJ1-4|TRBV20-1|-
TGCAGTGCTAGAGTGGGTACTAATGAAAAACTGTTTTTT
CSARVGTNEKLFF
>-|TRBJ2-5|TRBV9|-
TGTGCCAGCAGCCTTCTAGAAGGGGGGACCCAGTACTTC
CASSLLEGGTQYF
>once|TRBJ2-3|TRBV3-1|-
TGTGCCAGCAGCCAGTCCCGCCAAGTAGATACGCAGTATTTT
CASSQSRQVDTQYF
>-|TRBJ2-3|TRBV5-6|-
TGTGCCAGCAGCTTTGGTTTGGGGTCGACGAACGACGGTGTGGCAGATACGCAGTATTTT
CASSFGLGSTNDGVADTQYF
>-|TRBJ1-5|TRBV28|-
TGTGCCAGCAGAACCCCCGGAAGGAATCAGCCCCAGCATTTT
CASRTPGRNQPQHF
>-|TRBJ1-2|TRBV20-1|-
TGCAGTGCTAGCGTGTCTAACTATGGCTACACCTTC
CSASVSNYGYTF
>few|TRBJ2-7|TRBV27|-
TGTGCCAGCAGTGTAGCCCTGAACTCCTACGAGCAGTACTTC
CASSVALNSYEQYF
>-|TRBJ2-7|TRBV3-1|-
TGTGCCAGCAGCCCTGTCCCTAGGGCGACCGAGCAGTACTTC
CASSPVPRATEQYF
>-|TRBJ2-7|TRBV28|TRBD2
TGTGCCAGTATTCCTAGCGGGAGTCCCCACGAGCAGTACTTC
CASIPSGSPHEQYF
>few|TRBJ1-5|TRBV30|TRBD1
TGTGCCTGGAGTTTAGGACAGGGTCAGCCCCAGCATTTT
CAWSLGQGQPQHF
>-|TRBJ2-6|TRBV11-2|-
TGTGCCAGCAGCGCTGACAGGTCTTCTGGGGCCAACGTCCTGACTTTC
CASSADRSSGANVLTF
>-|TRBJ2-3|TRBV5-1|-
TGCGCCAGCAGGGGGGGGCGACCAGATACGCAGTATTTT
CASRGGRPDTQYF
>-|TRBJ2-4|TRBV20-1|-
TGCAGTGTTCAGCCGGCGGAATTAGCCAAAAACATTCAGTACTTC
CSVQPAELAKNIQYF
>few|TRBJ2-3|TRBV7-3|TRBD2
TGTGCCAGCAGCTTGGGGGGGGTTTGGACTAGCGGAATCACAGATACGCAGTATTTT
CASSLGGVWTSGITDTQYF